Listed below are T cell receptor beta chains from one sample, sequenced in a study of regulatory T cells in long-lasting Graves disease. TCRdb re-called the multiplex PCR reads through MiXCR, storing one row per CDR3 protein. The sample lists 400,000 to 500,000 distinct CDR3 sequences, 20% to 25% seen once, with 10% to 15% in the top ten. Sequenced here: peripheral blood mononuclear cells (PBMCs), sampled when the disease was refractory, from a patient treated with antithyroid drugs. These receptors were obtained from a female donor with Graves disease. Each CDR3 is given with its conserved first and last residue. A D gene is named only where the DNA matches it firmly. Size values are once, few and many counts, or a class for expanded clones, and some rows have none.

j_gene: TRBJ2-2
d_gene: .
abundance: .
v_gene: TRBV7-9
len: 14
CDR3aa: CASSLRRITGELFF
CDR3nt: TGTGCCAGCAGCTTACGCAGGATCACCGGGGAGCTGTTTTTT

j_gene: TRBJ2-1
d_gene: .
abundance: few
v_gene: TRBV28
len: 14
CDR3aa: CASRLGGGGNEQFF
CDR3nt: TGTGCCAGCAGGCTCGGAGGAGGGGGCAATGAGCAGTTCTTC

j_gene: TRBJ2-4
d_gene: .
abundance: .
v_gene: TRBV4-3
len: 14
CDR3aa: CASSQGRWGNIQYF
CDR3nt: TGCGCCAGCAGCCAAGGGAGATGGGGAAACATTCAGTACTTC

j_gene: TRBJ2-1
d_gene: TRBD1
abundance: few
v_gene: TRBV24-1
len: 15
CDR3aa: CATSDFGQGEHEQFF
CDR3nt: TGTGCCACCAGTGATTTCGGGCAGGGGGAGCATGAGCAGTTCTTC

j_gene: TRBJ1-6
d_gene: .
abundance: many
v_gene: TRBV6-1
len: 17
CDR3aa: CASSEAETLPLNSPLHF
CDR3nt: TGTGCCAGCAGTGAAGCAGAAACCCTGCCCCTTAATTCACCCCTCCACTTT

j_gene: TRBJ2-5
d_gene: TRBD1
abundance: many
v_gene: TRBV27
len: 16
CDR3aa: CASSFGAGGLMKTQYF
CDR3nt: TGTGCCAGCAGTTTCGGTGCAGGGGGCCTCATGAAGACCCAGTACTTC

j_gene: TRBJ1-3
d_gene: .
abundance: many
v_gene: TRBV2
len: 15
CDR3aa: CASSEGPSSGNTIYF
CDR3nt: TGTGCCAGCAGTGAAGGGCCGAGCTCTGGAAACACCATATATTTT

j_gene: TRBJ2-2
d_gene: TRBD1
abundance: few
v_gene: TRBV30
len: 16
CDR3aa: CAWSRLDRGRTGELFF
CDR3nt: TGTGCCTGGAGTCGGTTGGACAGGGGGCGGACCGGGGAGCTGTTTTTT

j_gene: TRBJ2-5
d_gene: .
abundance: many
v_gene: TRBV3-1
len: 15
CDR3aa: CASSQPWESTGTQYF
CDR3nt: TGTGCCAGCAGCCAACCCTGGGAGTCTACAGGGACCCAGTACTTC

j_gene: TRBJ1-2
d_gene: .
abundance: .
v_gene: TRBV12-3/TRBV12-4
len: 14
CDR3aa: CASSLRTLPHGYTF
CDR3nt: TGTGCCAGCAGTTTAAGGACCCTCCCGCATGGCTACACCTTC

j_gene: TRBJ1-4
d_gene: .
abundance: few
v_gene: TRBV6-1
len: 16
CDR3aa: CASSRRAGRSNEKLFF
CDR3nt: TGTGCCAGCAGCAGAAGGGCCGGGAGGTCGAATGAAAAACTGTTTTTT

j_gene: TRBJ2-1
d_gene: .
abundance: once
v_gene: TRBV7-2
len: 12
CDR3aa: CASSLAVDEQFF
CDR3nt: TGTGCCAGCAGCTTAGCTGTGGATGAGCAGTTCTTC

j_gene: TRBJ1-2
d_gene: .
abundance: .
v_gene: TRBV7-2
len: 13
CDR3aa: CASSSGTTRGYTF
CDR3nt: TGTGCCAGCAGCTCCGGGACCACACGCGGCTACACCTTC

j_gene: TRBJ1-4
d_gene: .
abundance: .
v_gene: TRBV19
len: 15
CDR3aa: CATSSNPTTDEKLFF
CDR3nt: TGTGCCACCAGCTCGAATCCGACGACAGATGAAAAACTGTTTTTT

j_gene: TRBJ2-3
d_gene: TRBD1
abundance: .
v_gene: TRBV11-1
len: 16
CDR3aa: CASSSAGTGGTDTQYF
CDR3nt: TGTGCCAGCAGCTCGGCCGGGACAGGGGGCACAGATACGCAGTATTTT

j_gene: TRBJ1-1
d_gene: .
abundance: .
v_gene: TRBV3-1
len: 14
CDR3aa: CASSQSSMNTEAFF
CDR3nt: TGTGCCAGCAGCCAATCCAGTATGAACACTGAAGCTTTCTTT

j_gene: TRBJ2-7
d_gene: .
abundance: .
v_gene: TRBV4-2
len: 16
CDR3aa: CASSQDLPLSSYEQYF
CDR3nt: TGTGCCAGCAGCCAGGACCTGCCGTTGAGCTCCTACGAGCAGTACTTC

j_gene: TRBJ2-1
d_gene: .
abundance: few
v_gene: TRBV4-1
len: 15
CDR3aa: CASSQDRGTYNEQFF
CDR3nt: TGCGCCAGCAGCCAAGACAGGGGCACCTACAATGAGCAGTTCTTC

j_gene: TRBJ2-3
d_gene: TRBD2
abundance: .
v_gene: TRBV7-2
len: 15
CDR3aa: CASRPRGLVTDTQYF
CDR3nt: TGTGCCAGCAGACCCCGGGGACTAGTGACAGATACGCAGTATTTT

j_gene: TRBJ1-5
d_gene: .
abundance: few
v_gene: TRBV19
len: 14
CDR3aa: CASRGPLTNQPQHF
CDR3nt: TGTGCCAGTAGGGGACCGTTGACTAATCAGCCCCAGCATTTT

j_gene: TRBJ1-2
d_gene: TRBD1
abundance: few
v_gene: TRBV7-2
len: 16
CDR3aa: CASSSYTPDRAYGYTF
CDR3nt: TGTGCCAGCAGCTCATATACCCCAGACAGGGCCTATGGCTACACCTTC

j_gene: TRBJ1-5
d_gene: .
abundance: .
v_gene: TRBV20-1
len: 12
CDR3aa: CSAKLGYQPQHF
CDR3nt: TGCAGTGCTAAACTAGGCTATCAGCCCCAGCATTTT

j_gene: TRBJ2-7
d_gene: TRBD2
abundance: .
v_gene: TRBV10-3
len: 15
CDR3aa: CAISDSGLAGYEQYF
CDR3nt: TGTGCCATCAGCGACTCAGGACTAGCGGGATACGAGCAGTACTTC

j_gene: TRBJ1-2
d_gene: .
abundance: .
v_gene: TRBV7-2
len: 16
CDR3aa: CASSLAGGGRLYDYTF
CDR3nt: TGTGCCAGCAGCCTAGCCGGGGGGGGGCGCCTCTATGACTACACCTTC

j_gene: TRBJ1-2
d_gene: TRBD1
abundance: few
v_gene: TRBV29-1
len: 15
CDR3aa: CSVNPGTGTNYGYTF
CDR3nt: TGCAGCGTAAACCCCGGGACAGGGACTAACTATGGCTACACCTTC

j_gene: TRBJ2-7
d_gene: .
abundance: .
v_gene: TRBV28
len: 16
CDR3aa: CASSWVFEGGLREQYF
CDR3nt: TGTGCCAGCAGTTGGGTCTTCGAGGGGGGGCTTCGGGAGCAGTACTTC

j_gene: TRBJ1-1
d_gene: TRBD1
abundance: .
v_gene: TRBV6-1
len: 15
CDR3aa: CASSKQGAHNTEAFF
CDR3nt: TGTGCCAGCAGTAAACAGGGGGCGCATAACACTGAAGCTTTCTTT

j_gene: TRBJ1-1
d_gene: .
abundance: many
v_gene: TRBV27
len: 13
CDR3aa: CASSLIRDTEAFF
CDR3nt: TGTGCCAGCAGTTTGATCAGGGACACTGAAGCTTTCTTT

j_gene: TRBJ2-2
d_gene: .
abundance: many
v_gene: TRBV2
len: 13
CDR3aa: CASSRTGPGELFF
CDR3nt: TGTGCCAGCAGTAGGACTGGGCCCGGGGAGCTGTTTTTT